This T cell receptor (beta chain) was profiled in a study of blood T cell repertoires in COVID-19. Sequenced by immunoSEQ multiplex PCR; TCRdb stores in-frame clones only, minus some. Of 370,000 or so clones in the sample, more than 65% were seen once. This clone appeared a few times. The CDR3 length is 16 residues. Germline-derived CDR1 and CDR2 are LNHDA and SQIVND (reference sequence). V lost 1 base and J lost 6, with 15 bases in between. Source material: peripheral blood. The chain uses TRBV19 and TRBJ2-2, with D possibly TRBD2 on 5 matching bases. This TCR derives from a human donor with acute or convalescent COVID-19. The donor label of this sample is uncertain. CDR3 loop: CASSIGLGLTSGELFF. CDR3 sequence (DNA): TGTGCCAGTAGTATAGGATTAGGACTCACCTCCGGGGAGCTGTTTTTT.